The clone carrying this TCR beta chain was seen ten or more times. Its antigen remains unidentified. The data belong to a study of CD8+CD57+ T cells in acquired aplastic anemia. Genomic DNA, serving as template, underwent TCR beta VDJ and CDR3 profiling. TCRdb analysed the reads with MiXCR anew, one entry per CDR3 protein. The table lists roughly 250,000 distinct CDR3 sequences, approximately 79% of them singletons. The CDR3 consists of 15 residues. Trimming took 2 bases from V and 1 from J, leaving 12 bases between them. CDR1 MNHEY and CDR2 SVGEGT come from the germline V gene. All patients picked for sequencing had shown, by flow cytometry, an expansion of CD8+CD57+ cells. Patients were untreated when blood was sampled. Study results and limitations: Patients and controls were found to share roughly 31 CD8+ CDR3 sequences.

The rearrangement links TRBV6-2 or TRBV6-3 to TRBJ2-7; D is undetermined. The source material was sorted CD4+, CD8+, or CD8+CD57+ T cells (not recorded which) from PBMCs. The sequence came from a human donor with aplastic anemia. Here the CDR3 reads CASSYDKETSYEQYV. The CDR3 region has the DNA TGTGCCAGCAGTTACGACAAGGAGACTTCCTACGAGCAGTACGTC.